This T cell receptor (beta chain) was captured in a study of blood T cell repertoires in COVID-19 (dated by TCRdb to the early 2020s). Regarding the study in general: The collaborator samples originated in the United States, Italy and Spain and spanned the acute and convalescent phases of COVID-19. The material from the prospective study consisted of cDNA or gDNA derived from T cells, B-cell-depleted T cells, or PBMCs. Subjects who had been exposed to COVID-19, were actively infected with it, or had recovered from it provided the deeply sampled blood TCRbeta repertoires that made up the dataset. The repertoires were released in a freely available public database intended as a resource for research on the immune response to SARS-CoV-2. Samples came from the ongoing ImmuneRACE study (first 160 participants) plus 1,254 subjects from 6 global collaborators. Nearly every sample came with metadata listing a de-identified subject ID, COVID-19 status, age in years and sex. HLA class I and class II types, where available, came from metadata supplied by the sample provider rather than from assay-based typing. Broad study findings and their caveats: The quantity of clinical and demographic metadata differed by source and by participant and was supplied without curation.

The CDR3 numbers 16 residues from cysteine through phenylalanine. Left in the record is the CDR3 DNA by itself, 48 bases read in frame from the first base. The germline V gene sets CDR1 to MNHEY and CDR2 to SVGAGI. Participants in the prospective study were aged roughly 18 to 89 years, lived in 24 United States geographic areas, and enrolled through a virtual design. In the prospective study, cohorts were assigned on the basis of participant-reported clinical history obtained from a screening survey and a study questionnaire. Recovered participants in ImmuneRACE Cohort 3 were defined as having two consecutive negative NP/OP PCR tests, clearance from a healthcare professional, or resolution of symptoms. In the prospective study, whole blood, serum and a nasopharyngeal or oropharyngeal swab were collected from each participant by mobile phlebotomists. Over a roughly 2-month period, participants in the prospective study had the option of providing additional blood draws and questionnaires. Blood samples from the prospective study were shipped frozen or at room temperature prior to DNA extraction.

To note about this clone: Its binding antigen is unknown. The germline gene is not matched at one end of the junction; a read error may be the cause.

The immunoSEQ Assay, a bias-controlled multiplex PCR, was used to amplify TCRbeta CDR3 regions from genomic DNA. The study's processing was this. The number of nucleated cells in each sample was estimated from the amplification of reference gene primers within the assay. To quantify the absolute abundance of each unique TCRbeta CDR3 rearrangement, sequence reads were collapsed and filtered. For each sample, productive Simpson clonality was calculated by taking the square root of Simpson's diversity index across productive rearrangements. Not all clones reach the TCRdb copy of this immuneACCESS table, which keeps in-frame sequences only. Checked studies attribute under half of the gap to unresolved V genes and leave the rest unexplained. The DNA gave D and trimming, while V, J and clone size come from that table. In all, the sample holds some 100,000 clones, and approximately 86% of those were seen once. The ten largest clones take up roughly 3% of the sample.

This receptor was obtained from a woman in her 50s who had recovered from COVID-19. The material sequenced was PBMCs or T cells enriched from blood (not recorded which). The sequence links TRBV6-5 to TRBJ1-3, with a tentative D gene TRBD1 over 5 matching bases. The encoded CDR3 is CASSHLAGVVGNIIYF. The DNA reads TGTGCCAGCAGTCACTTAGCGGGGGTAGTTGGAAACATCATATATTTT.